This T cell receptor beta chain was observed in a study of cytomegalovirus exposure and HLA in healthy donors. Study outcomes and limitations: In a later analysis, compared with equally common non-associated chains, HLA-associated beta chains were more expanded. As a later analysis showed, a missense DCLRE1C variant was linked to trimming of TCR beta V- and J-genes.

The study ran its PCR with 60 Vbeta and 13 Jbeta primers. Libraries were prepared by immunoSEQ multiplex PCR; TCRdb keeps only in-frame clonotypes and omits some of them. This sample has almost 200,000 clones, with 79% found just once. Trimming took off 0 bases at V and 5 bases at J, with 17 bases between the two ends. CDR1 GTSNPN and CDR2 SVGIG come from the germline V gene (reference sequence). CDR3 length: 15 residues. As regards this clone: No antigen is known for it.

Donors likely had unrecorded immune exposures despite being nominally healthy when sampled. The sequence was obtained from a woman under 40 in good health and CMV-seropositive. The J gene is TRBJ2-7, the V gene TRBV30, with a tentative D call TRBD1 (6 bases). Material: PBMCs. As DNA, the CDR3 is TGTGCCTGGAGTGTAGAACTGCAGGGGTGGAACGAGCAGTACTTC. Its translation is CAWSVELQGWNEQYF.